This T cell receptor beta chain is drawn from a study of siplizumab effects on memory and regulatory T cells. As for this clone: Its antigen is undetermined.

This CDR3 has 19 residues. The ends lost 4 bases at V and 6 bases at J; junction bases unmatched: 16. Per the germline V gene, CDR1 is SEHNR and CDR2 is FQNEAQ (reference sequence). Libraries were prepared by immunoSEQ multiplex PCR; TCRdb keeps only in-frame clonotypes and omits some of them. The sample has 100,000 or so clones, approximately 91% seen once; the top ten hold approximately 12%. Points from the study as a whole: To unstimulated subsets, only a minor fraction of alloreactive clones could be mapped. Apparently more diverse than memory cells, naive T cells also seemed major alloresponse contributors. There was no confirmation of the suppressive function of proliferating Tregs from siplizumab cultures.

This sequence originates from a human donor in good health. Material for sequencing was non-Treg CD4+ T cells sorted from blood. The V and J genes are TRBV7-9 and TRBJ2-1, with TRBD2 matching over 12 bases. CDR3 sequence: CASSSQRRGASGRANEQFF. The CDR3 region has the DNA TGTGCCAGCAGCTCCCAGAGAAGGGGGGCTAGCGGGAGGGCCAATGAGCAGTTCTTC.